This is a list of T cell receptor beta chains from one sample in a study of blood T cell repertoires in COVID-19. Measured with immunoSEQ multiplex PCR; TCRdb has only the in-frame clones, and not every one. The sample shows approximately 270,000 clones, over 75% of them seen only once. The specimen sequenced was peripheral blood. The receptor source for this set is a human donor with COVID-19, enrolled during active disease. The donor label of this sample is uncertain. Each CDR3 is given with its conserved first and last residue. A D gene is named only where the DNA matches it firmly. A row's size may be missing; if present it is once, few, many or a size class.

d_gene: TRBD2; j_gene: TRBJ2-7; abundance: .; v_gene: TRBV7-9; CDR3nt: TGTGCCAGCAGCTTAGGGGGACTAGCGAACGAGCAGTACTTC; CDR3aa: CASSLGGLANEQYF
d_gene: .; j_gene: TRBJ1-5; abundance: .; v_gene: TRBV19; CDR3nt: TGTGCCAGTAGTTTCGGGTATAATCAGCCCCAGCATTTT; CDR3aa: CASSFGYNQPQHF
d_gene: .; j_gene: TRBJ1-1; abundance: .; v_gene: TRBV28; CDR3nt: TGTGCCAGCACCCTAGGGGGGGCAATGAACACTGAAGCTTTCTTT; CDR3aa: CASTLGGAMNTEAFF
d_gene: TRBD1; j_gene: TRBJ1-4; abundance: .; v_gene: TRBV29-1; CDR3nt: TGCAGCGTTCAGACAGGGGGAAGAGACGAAAAACTGTTTTTT; CDR3aa: CSVQTGGRDEKLFF
d_gene: .; j_gene: TRBJ2-7; abundance: .; v_gene: TRBV7-2; CDR3nt: TGTGCCAGCAGCCCCTCTGGGGCGGCCTACGAGCAGTACTTC; CDR3aa: CASSPSGAAYEQYF
d_gene: .; j_gene: TRBJ2-3; abundance: .; v_gene: TRBV2; CDR3nt: TGTGCCAGCAACCGGGAAACAGATACGCAGTATTTT; CDR3aa: CASNRETDTQYF
d_gene: .; j_gene: TRBJ1-3; abundance: .; v_gene: TRBV28; CDR3nt: TGTGCCAGCAGTTCGACTCGCCGCGGCTCTGGAAACACCATATATTTT; CDR3aa: CASSSTRRGSGNTIYF
d_gene: TRBD1; j_gene: TRBJ1-1; abundance: once; v_gene: TRBV5-1; CDR3nt: TGCGCCAGCAGCTTTCGGGGACAGGGGACATCGAACACTGAAGCTTTCTTT; CDR3aa: CASSFRGQGTSNTEAFF
d_gene: TRBD1; j_gene: TRBJ1-2; abundance: .; v_gene: TRBV15; CDR3nt: TGTGCCACCAGCAGAGACAGGACAGGGACCTATGGCTACACCTTC; CDR3aa: CATSRDRTGTYGYTF
d_gene: .; j_gene: TRBJ2-7; abundance: .; v_gene: TRBV6-5; CDR3nt: TGTGCCCTGAGACAGGGAGGTAGGTACGAGCAGTACTTC; CDR3aa: CALRQGGRYEQYF
d_gene: .; j_gene: TRBJ1-1; abundance: .; v_gene: TRBV5-1; CDR3nt: TGCGCCAGCAGCTTGGCCGGGATGGCGGCAATTGGGCAGAATGAAGCTTTCTTT; CDR3aa: CASSLAGMAAIGQNEAFF
d_gene: .; j_gene: TRBJ2-3; abundance: .; v_gene: TRBV4-1; CDR3nt: TGCGCCAGCAGCCTTCCTCCGGGCACAGATACGCAGTATTTT; CDR3aa: CASSLPPGTDTQYF
d_gene: TRBD1; j_gene: TRBJ2-1; abundance: .; v_gene: TRBV7-8; CDR3nt: TGTGCCAGCAGCCGGGACAGAGCATACAATGAGCAGTTCTTC; CDR3aa: CASSRDRAYNEQFF